Listed here are 22 T cell receptor beta chains from one sample, sequenced in a study of CD8 T cells in ankylosing spondylitis. Via MiXCR, TCRdb re-called the 5' RACE reads, giving one row per CDR3 protein. The sample has some 87,000 distinct CDR3 sequences, more than 25% seen once; the top ten hold 55% to 75%. Sequenced sample: blood, either unsorted or a sorted T cell fraction (not recorded which). These receptors were collected from a male donor with ankylosing spondylitis or in good health (not recorded which).

The sample holds a few counts of this clonotype. The J gene is TRBJ2-3, the V gene TRBV7-3, with D uncertain. This CDR3 is 14 amino acids long. V gave up 0 bases and J gave up 5 bases, with 9 bases separating them. The germline V gene has CDR1 SGHTA and CDR2 FQGTGA. The CDR3 spells CASSLTGFGDTQYF. CDR3 bases: TGTGCCAGCAGCTTAACAGGGTTTGGAGATACGCAGTATTTT.

This clonotype showed up just a few times. The chain couples TRBV6-2 or TRBV6-3 to TRBJ1-5; a possible D gene is TRBD1 (6 bases). The germline V gene encodes CDR1 MNHEY and CDR2 SVGEGT. Trimming stripped 2 bases from V and 5 bases from J, with 10 bases between. This CDR3 has 14 residues. CDR3 protein: CASSYTGSDQPQHF. CDR3 coding DNA: TGTGCCAGCAGTTACACAGGGTCAGATCAGCCCCAGCATTTT.

The chain carries TRBV20-1 and TRBJ2-1; D is unresolved. V lost 0 bases and J lost 0, with 6 bases in between. From germline, CDR1 is DFQATT and CDR2 SNEGSKA (reference sequence). This CDR3 is 14 amino acids long. CDR3 DNA: TGCAGTGCTAGAGACGGAGTCTCCTACAATGAGCAGTTCTTC. Its protein is CSARDGVSYNEQFF.

This chain links TRBV7-2 with TRBJ2-7, with TRBD2 matching 13 bases. Losses at the gene ends were 5 bases for V and 0 bases for J; bases not matched to a gene: 1. The CDR3 consists of 15 residues. CDR1 and CDR2 from the germline V gene are SGHTA and FQGNSA. CDR3 in DNA: TGTGCCAGCAGCAGGACTAGCGGGGGCTCCTACGAGCAGTACTTC. This translates into CASSRTSGGSYEQYF.

V gene TRBV20-1 combines with J gene TRBJ2-5; D ambiguous. V lost 7 bases to trimming and J lost 2 bases, with 8 bases between them. From germline, CDR1 is DFQATT and CDR2 SNEGSKA (reference sequence). CDR3 length: 11 amino acids. This CDR3 is CSGTVQETQYF. The CDR3 DNA reads as TGCAGTGGGACGGTACAAGAGACCCAGTACTTC.

The gene calls are TRBV14 and TRBJ1-3; possibly TRBD1 for D (5 bases). Per the germline V gene, CDR1 is SGHDN and CDR2 is FVKESK. Trimming took off 4 bases at V and 5 bases at J, with 15 bases between the two ends. The CDR3 sequence is 15 residues long. The CDR3 bases are TGTGCCAGCAGCCGAACTACAGGCCCGAGAAACACCATATATTTT. This translates into CASSRTTGPRNTIYF. The full variable domain, in which reference TRBV14 and TRBJ1-3 provide the parts outside the CDR3, is EAGVTQFPSHSVIEKGQTVTLRCDPISGHDNLYWYRRVMGKEIKFLLHFVKESKQDESGMPNNRFLAERTGGTYSTLKVQPAELEDSGVYFCASSRTTGPRNTIYFGEGSWLTVV.

This clonotype turned up a few times. This sequence joins TRBV10-3 and TRBJ2-3; D is unresolved. V lost 10 bases to trimming and J lost 6 bases, with 11 bases between them. Germline V gene data show CDR1 as ENHRY and CDR2 as SYGVKD. The CDR3 extends over 11 amino acids. The CDR3, as DNA: TGTGCCACACTATACCGCGATACGCAGTATTTT. This translates into CATLYRDTQYF.

The J gene is TRBJ1-3, the V gene TRBV6-1; a weak D match, TRBD1 (5 bases). V lost 8 bases, J lost 0 bases, and 11 bases lay in between. Per germline, CDR1 MNHNS and CDR2 SASEGT. This CDR3 contains 14 residues. The CDR3 sequence is CASGDLNSGNTIYF. DNA for the CDR3: TGTGCCAGCGGGGACCTTAACTCTGGAAACACCATATATTTT.

This clonotype was detected only a few times. The chain uses TRBV20-1 and TRBJ2-1; 9 bases are shared with TRBD1. V was clipped by 3 bases and J by 7 bases; unmatched bases: 7. Per the germline V gene, CDR1 is DFQATT and CDR2 is SNEGSKA (reference sequence). The CDR3 totals 14 residues. The CDR3 is CSARGQGFLNEQFF. The CDR3 nucleotides read TGCAGTGCTAGGGGACAGGGATTTCTAAATGAGCAGTTCTTC.

The chain is built from TRBV4-2 and TRBJ1-2; D is possibly TRBD1 (5 bases). The CDR3 runs to 17 residues. The V end lost 1 base, the J end lost 3 bases, and 18 bases lay between the germline ends. In germline, CDR1 is LGHNA, CDR2 YNFKEQ. CDR3 bases: TGTGCCAGCAGCCAAGTTGGGGGGATTGAGGGTGACTATGGCTACACCTTC. Its protein product is CASSQVGGIEGDYGYTF.

The V and J genes are TRBV5-1 and TRBJ2-1; 8 bases map to TRBD1. J gave up 6 bases and V 0 bases, and 5 bases lay outside the gene matches. The CDR3 has 15 amino acids. Per germline, CDR1 SGHRS and CDR2 YFSETQ. CDR3 amino acids: CASSLGQGRINEQFF. The CDR3, as DNA: TGCGCCAGCAGCTTGGGACAGGGGCGGATCAATGAGCAGTTCTTC.

This clonotype occurred a few times. This chain uses TRBV5-1 with TRBJ2-1, with TRBD2 matching over 10 bases. CDR3 length: 17 residues. The germline V gene encodes CDR1 SGHRS and CDR2 YFSETQ. The ends lost 0 bases at V and 8 bases at J; junction bases unmatched: 11. CDR3 sequence reads: CASSLESSSGSIDEQFF. CDR3 nucleotides: TGCGCCAGCAGCTTGGAGTCGTCTAGCGGGAGTATAGATGAGCAGTTCTTC.

The chain joins TRBV5-1 to TRBJ1-2, with 7 bases aligning to TRBD1. This CDR3 is 14 amino acids long. The V gene's germline CDR1 is SGHRS and CDR2 YFSETQ. Germline trimming cut 0 bases from V and 5 bases from J; bases unmatched to any gene: 4. CDR3 sequence: CASSLGDSQYGYTF. CDR3 bases: TGCGCCAGCAGCTTGGGGGACAGCCAATATGGCTACACCTTC.

This clonotype was counted a few times. The chain uses TRBV4-1 and TRBJ1-1; 7 positions agree with TRBD1. The CDR3 covers 13 residues. With V trimmed by 4 bases and J by 1 base, 0 bases remained unmatched. The germline CDR1 and CDR2 sequences are MGHRA and YSYEKL. The CDR3 DNA follows: TGCGCCAGCAGCCGGGACAGGAACACTGAAGCTTTCTTT. Protein product: CASSRDRNTEAFF.

This clonotype was seen only a few times. The chain carries TRBV11-2 and TRBJ1-1; 7 bases are a match to TRBD1. The CDR3 sequence is 14 residues long. V dropped 4 bases and J dropped 1; count of bases not matched to a gene: 3. Germline V gene lookup returns CDR1 SGHAT and CDR2 FQNNGV. The CDR3 DNA sequence: TGTGCCAGCAGCTGGCGGACAGGGAACACTGAAGCTTTCTTT. Translating it yields CASSWRTGNTEAFF.

The V call is TRBV20-1, the J call TRBJ1-2, with D perhaps TRBD1 (5 bases). CDR3 size: 12 residues. The germline V gene has CDR1 DFQATT and CDR2 SNEGSKA (reference sequence). The V gene lost 6 bases and the J gene lost 6 bases, with 14 bases spanning the gap. The CDR3 here is CSAGTQLDGYTF. The DNA for the CDR3 is TGCAGTGCAGGGACTCAACTCGATGGCTACACCTTC.

The V and J genes are TRBV29-1 and TRBJ1-5; tentatively, D is TRBD1 (6 bases). The CDR3 contains 12 residues. Germline V gives CDR1 SQVTM, CDR2 ANQGSEA. The V end was cut by 4 bases, the J end by 4 bases, with 8 bases between. CDR3: CSVGQGNQPQHF. The DNA for the CDR3 is TGCAGCGTTGGGCAGGGGAATCAGCCCCAGCATTTT.

This clonotype has just a few counts. The chain joins TRBV6-1 to TRBJ1-5; TRBD1 agrees at 7 bases. Per the germline V gene, CDR1 is MNHNS and CDR2 is SASEGT. The CDR3 is 16 residues long. V shed 6 bases, J shed 5 bases, and the junction held 13 bases outside the gene matches. DNA of the CDR3: TGTGCCAGCAGACCTCTCCCGGGACAGTTTGATCAGCCCCAGCATTTT. Translated: CASRPLPGQFDQPQHF.

This clonotype has just a few counts. The chain uses TRBV20-1 and TRBJ2-1; D possibly corresponds to TRBD2 (6 bases). V gave up 1 base and J gave up 5 bases, with 12 bases separating them. Per germline, CDR1 DFQATT and CDR2 SNEGSKA (reference sequence). The CDR3 sequence is 14 residues long. Here the CDR3 DNA reads TGCAGTGCTAGAGGGGGAGGCCGCAACAATGAGCAGTTCTTC. This encodes CSARGGGRNNEQFF.

The rearrangement links TRBV24-1 to TRBJ2-3; unclear D gene. This CDR3 is built from 14 residues. With 2 bases removed from V and 2 bases from J, the gap between germline ends came to 7 bases. Germline values: CDR1 KGHDR, CDR2 SFDVKD. The CDR3 loop reads CATSDYGYTDTQYF. As DNA, the CDR3 is TGTGCCACCAGTGATTACGGTTACACAGATACGCAGTATTTT.

In this sample, this clonotype turned up a few times. The chain is built from TRBV11-2 and TRBJ1-6; 10 bases agree with TRBD1. Germline CDR1 and CDR2: SGHAT and FQNNGV. The CDR3 sequence is 14 residues long. V was clipped by 7 bases and J by 8 bases; unmatched bases: 5. The CDR3 DNA reads as TGTGCCAGCACCTTGACAGGGGGCGATTCACCCCTCCACTTT. Its translation is CASTLTGGDSPLHF.

A few counts support this clonotype. The gene calls are TRBV7-9 and TRBJ2-1, with D unresolved. The CDR3 is 15 amino acids. Germline V gene lookup returns CDR1 SEHNR and CDR2 FQNEAQ (reference sequence). V was clipped by 5 bases and J by 7 bases, with 18 bases between them. The CDR3 spells CASSQGGFRENEQFF. In nucleotides, the CDR3 is TGTGCCAGCAGCCAAGGCGGTTTTCGTGAGAATGAGCAGTTCTTC.